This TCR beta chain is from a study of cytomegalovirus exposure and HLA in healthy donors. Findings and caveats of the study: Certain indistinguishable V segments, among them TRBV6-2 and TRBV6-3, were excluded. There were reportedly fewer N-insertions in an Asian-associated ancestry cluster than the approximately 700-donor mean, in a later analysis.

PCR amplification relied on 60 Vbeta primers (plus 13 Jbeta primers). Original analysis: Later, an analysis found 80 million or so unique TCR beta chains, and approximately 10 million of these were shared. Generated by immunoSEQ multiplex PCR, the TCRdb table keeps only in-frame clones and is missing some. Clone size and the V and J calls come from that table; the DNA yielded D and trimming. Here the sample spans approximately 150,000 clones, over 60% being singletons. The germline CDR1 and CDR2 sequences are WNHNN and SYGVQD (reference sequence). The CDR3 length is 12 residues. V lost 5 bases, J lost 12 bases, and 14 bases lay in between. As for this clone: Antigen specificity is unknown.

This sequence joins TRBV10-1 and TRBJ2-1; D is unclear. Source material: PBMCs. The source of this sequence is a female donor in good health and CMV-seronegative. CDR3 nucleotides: TGCGCCAGCAGTCCGTCCGGGTGTGTGCAGTTCTTC. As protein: CASSPSGCVQFF.